This T cell receptor beta chain came from a study of CD8+ T cells in alopecia areata. Whole-study results and caveats: Among the 100 top clones, expanded CD8+ clones, like scalp clonality, were significantly decreased by tofacitinib.

V lost 4 bases and J 4 bases, leaving 19 bases between the germline ends. The V gene's germline CDR1 is SGHDN and CDR2 FVKESK. This CDR3 has 16 amino acids. After isolation, RNA underwent reverse transcription to generate cDNA as the sequencing template. Profiled with immunoSEQ multiplex PCR; TCRdb holds only in-frame clones, not every one. The repertoire holds some 160,000 clones, with around three fifths as singletons. Note on this clone: Its antigen is currently unknown.

As for treatment: oral pan-JAK inhibitor, 5-10 mg twice daily. The receptor comes from a human donor with alopecia areata. This chain links TRBV14 with TRBJ1-1; D may be TRBD1 (6 bases). The sample here was CD4+ T cells sorted from blood, taken at week 4, from a patient treated with tofacitinib. The CDR3 DNA is TGTGCCAGCAGCCGCAGCGGCGGGGGCGAGACCACTGAAGCTTTCTTT. Amino acids: CASSRSGGGETTEAFF.